A single sample is the source of the 10 T cell receptor beta chains below, sequenced in a study of T cells after yellow fever vaccination. Each CDR3 protein gets one entry after TCRdb re-called the 5' RACE reads with MiXCR. The table has about 350,000 distinct CDR3 sequences, about 4% seen once; the top ten hold around 25%. The input for sequencing was PBMCs, taken 5 days after the yellow fever booster vaccination. The receptors were sampled from a man younger than 30 who received the YFV17D yellow fever vaccine.

Here the CDR3 DNA reads TGTGCCAGCAGCCAGGGGGCGGGTGGCTACACCTTC. Amino acid sequence: CASSQGAGGYTF. V and J are TRBV7-9 and TRBJ1-2; 8 bases are a match to TRBD1. CDR1 and CDR2 from the germline V gene are SEHNR and FQNEAQ (reference sequence). V was pared by 5 bases and J by 7 bases, with 3 bases of the junction left unmatched. CDR3 length equals 12 residues.

The chain employs TRBV5-1 and TRBJ1-4, with 8 bases that match TRBD1. Trimming took 7 bases from V and 4 from J; bases not matched to a gene: 6. Germline V gene sequence: CDR1 SGHRS, CDR2 YFSETQ. The CDR3 runs 14 residues. This CDR3 reads CASARTGLNEKLFF. CDR3 in DNA: TGCGCCAGCGCGCGGACAGGGCTTAATGAAAAACTGTTTTTT.

This clonotype was observed a few times. The chain couples TRBV18 to TRBJ1-2, with D unresolved. This CDR3 region has 13 residues. V was cut by 6 bases and J by 4 bases, with 12 bases left in between. Germline CDR1 KGHSH, CDR2 LQKENI. CDR3: CASSRQDSYGYTF. The CDR3 DNA follows: TGTGCCAGCTCCCGTCAGGACTCCTATGGCTACACCTTC.

This clonotype came up a few times. The rearrangement uses TRBV1 and TRBJ2-7. TRBV1 is a pseudogene segment. CDR3 size: 14 residues. For the CDR3, the DNA is TGCACCAGCAGCCAATCCGAAAACAGCTACGAGCAGTACTTC. Translated: CTSSQSENSYEQYF.

This clonotype was detected only a few times. The genes are TRBV2 and TRBJ2-4, with TRBD2 as a possible D gene (5 bases). The CDR3 has 18 amino acids. The germline V gene has CDR1 SNHLY and CDR2 FYNNEI. Trimming removed 3 bases at V and 0 bases at J, with 18 bases between. The chain's CDR3 is CASSEVWTEDLAKNIQYF. CDR3 in DNA: TGTGCCAGCAGTGAGGTCTGGACCGAGGACTTAGCCAAAAACATTCAGTACTTC.

The chain recombines TRBV29-1 with TRBJ2-3; D is possibly TRBD1 (5 bases). Per germline, CDR1 SQVTM and CDR2 ANQGSEA. The CDR3 is 11 amino acids. V lost 7 bases, J lost 3 bases, and 8 bases lay in between. The chain's CDR3 is CSGTQTDTQYF. In nucleotides, the CDR3 is TGCAGCGGGACACAAACAGATACGCAGTATTTT.

This sequence joins TRBV12-3 or TRBV12-4 and TRBJ1-1; 11 nucleotides match TRBD1. J lost 5 bases, V lost 7 bases, and 9 bases had no gene match. The CDR3 loop spans 15 amino acids. This chain's CDR3 is CASTLPGTGGTEAFF. In nucleotides, the CDR3 is TGTGCCAGCACCCTCCCAGGGACAGGGGGTACTGAAGCTTTCTTT.

This clonotype has a handful of counts. The chain employs TRBV11-2 and TRBJ2-6, with D tentatively TRBD1 (6 bases). Looked up from germline, CDR1 is SGHAT and CDR2 is FQNNGV. The CDR3 has 19 residues. V was pared by 0 bases and J by 0 bases, with 15 bases between. The DNA of the CDR3 is TGTGCCAGCAGCTTAGACTTCGGGACAAAGGCCTCTGGGGCCAACGTCCTGACTTTC. It codes for CASSLDFGTKASGANVLTF.

This clonotype was found a few times. One end of the junction varies from germline; a read error may be responsible. This chain links TRBV7-9 with TRBJ2-3; D uncertain. Looked up from germline, CDR1 is SEHNR and CDR2 is FQNEAQ (reference sequence). The CDR3 sequence is 11 residues long. The CDR3 spells CSSSLGDTQYF. CDR3 coding DNA: TGTTCCAGCAGCTTAGGAGATACGCAGTATTTT.

The chain combines TRBV10-3 with TRBJ1-1; D uncertain. The ends were cut back, 3 bases at V and 3 bases at J, with 8 bases in the middle. The CDR3 is made up of 13 amino acids. Germline V gene sequence: CDR1 ENHRY, CDR2 SYGVKD. CDR3 residues: CAISDAQYTEAFF. The CDR3 region has the DNA TGTGCCATCAGTGACGCTCAATACACTGAAGCTTTCTTT.